Listed here are 12 T cell receptor beta chains from one sample, sequenced in a study of human T cells and chemical hapten exposure. The time point: pre-sensitization, week 0. Treatment given: therapeutic diphenylcyclopropenone sensitization with weekly scalp DPC. In TCRdb, the RACE reads were re-called with MiXCR into one record per CDR3 protein. The sample contains about 350,000 distinct CDR3 sequences, approximately 5.8% of which appear only once. Source: whole blood, taken in connection with sensitization to the hapten diphenylcyclopropenone (DPC). These receptors were obtained from a woman aged 18-30 years with alopecia areata. Some clones in this sample may be carry-over from other donors' samples.

The chain joins TRBV12-3 or TRBV12-4 to TRBJ2-5; TRBD2 aligns across 9 bases. V shed 1 base and J 4 bases; nucleotides not matched to a gene: 1. The CDR3 is 14 amino acids. The CDR3 loop is CASSLDSGGETQYF. Here the CDR3 DNA reads TGTGCCAGCAGTTTAGATAGCGGGGGAGAGACCCAGTACTTC.

This clonotype was seen many times. The chain joins TRBV20-1 to TRBJ1-2; D is unresolved. Germline assignment: CDR1 DFQATT and CDR2 SNEGSKA (reference sequence). With 3 bases removed from V and 4 bases from J, the gap between germline ends came to 12 bases. This CDR3 comprises 13 residues. In DNA form, the CDR3 reads TGCAGTGCTAGTCTAACCACAGTCTATGGCTACACCTTC. This gives the protein CSASLTTVYGYTF.

This clonotype was picked up many times. The J gene is TRBJ1-1, the V gene TRBV5-1; no definite D call. The germline V gene has CDR1 SGHRS and CDR2 YFSETQ. The CDR3 is 13 residues long. The V end lost 0 bases, the J end lost 1 base, and 4 bases lay between the germline ends. The CDR3 DNA sequence: TGCGCCAGCAGCTTGGGATCGAACACTGAAGCTTTCTTT. This encodes CASSLGSNTEAFF. The variable domain in full, completed from reference TRBV5-1 and TRBJ1-1, reads KAGVTQTPRYLIKTRGQQVTLSCSPISGHRSVSWYQQTPGQGLQFLFEYFSETQRNKGNFPGRFSGRQFSNSRSEMNVSTLELGDSALYLCASSLGSNTEAFFGQGTRLTVV.

This clonotype has at least ten counts. The V call is TRBV10-3, the J call TRBJ2-3; D not resolved. Germline V gene lookup returns CDR1 ENHRY and CDR2 SYGVKD. V lost 4 bases to trimming and J lost 4 bases, with 15 bases between them. This CDR3 has 15 residues. This chain's CDR3 is CAISAPGNEADTQYF. The DNA for the CDR3 is TGTGCCATCAGTGCCCCCGGCAACGAGGCAGATACGCAGTATTTT.

This clonotype was counted ten times or more. The chain uses TRBV27 and TRBJ1-2, with a weak D call TRBD1 (5 bases). In germline, CDR1 is MNHEY, CDR2 SMNVEV (reference sequence). This CDR3 is built from 14 residues. Trimming took off 5 bases at V and 1 base at J, with 11 bases between the two ends. DNA of the CDR3: TGTGCCAGCAGTCCCTACGACAGTAACTATGGCTACACCTTC. It specifies CASSPYDSNYGYTF.

This clonotype was seen many times. The rearrangement uses TRBV10-3 and TRBJ2-2; TRBD1 matches 7 bases. This CDR3 contains 15 residues. Looked up from germline, CDR1 is ENHRY and CDR2 is SYGVKD. The trim removed 6 bases at V and 3 bases at J, leaving 7 bases unmatched. CDR3 sequence reads: CAISRQGRDTGELFF. In DNA form, the CDR3 reads TGTGCCATCAGCCGACAGGGCAGAGACACCGGGGAGCTGTTTTTT.

This clonotype was seen at least ten times. The chain has TRBV5-4 and TRBJ2-3, with 8 bases lining up with TRBD2. The V gene's germline CDR1 is SGHNT and CDR2 YYREEE (reference sequence). J gave up 2 bases and V 1 base, and 6 bases lay outside the gene matches. The CDR3 runs to 16 residues. DNA for the CDR3: TGTGCCAGCAGCTTGAGCAGCGGGGGCCTCACAGATACGCAGTATTTT. It encodes CASSLSSGGLTDTQYF.

This clonotype was counted many times. The V gene is TRBV4-3, the J gene TRBJ2-1, with D perhaps assigned TRBD1 or TRBD2 (5 bases each). In germline, CDR1 is LGHNA, CDR2 YSLEER. The ends were cut back, 5 bases at V and 7 bases at J, with 15 bases in the middle. The CDR3 is made up of 14 amino acids. The CDR3 DNA sequence: TGCGCCAGCAGCTACAGTGGGGACCAGAATGAGCAGTTCTTC. This encodes CASSYSGDQNEQFF.

The chain uses TRBV12-3 or TRBV12-4 and TRBJ1-1, with a tentative D call TRBD1 (5 bases). The CDR3 has 13 amino acids. Trimming took off 7 bases at V and 1 base at J, with 10 bases between the two ends. CDR3 residues: CASTPGTNTEAFF. In DNA form, the CDR3 reads TGTGCCAGCACGCCCGGGACGAACACTGAAGCTTTCTTT.

V and J are TRBV27 and TRBJ1-2; 9 bases match TRBD1. Losses at the gene ends were 3 bases for V and 2 bases for J; bases not matched to a gene: 13. The CDR3 runs to 18 residues. CDR1 is MNHEY and CDR2 is SMNVEV in the germline V gene (reference sequence). CDR3 sequence: CASSLITNPGQGNYGYTF. In DNA, the CDR3 is TGTGCCAGCAGTTTGATAACCAATCCGGGACAGGGAAACTATGGCTACACCTTC.

This clonotype was observed many times. This rearrangement joins TRBV24-1 to TRBJ2-3, with TRBD2 as a possible D gene (5 bases). V lost 4 bases and J lost 3, with 7 bases in between. Germline assignment: CDR1 KGHDR and CDR2 SFDVKD. This CDR3 contains 13 residues. The CDR3 protein is CATSDSGTDTQYF. DNA of the CDR3: TGTGCCACCAGTGACAGCGGTACAGATACGCAGTATTTT.

The chain has TRBV7-2 and TRBJ2-5; 10 nucleotides align to TRBD2. The germline CDR1 and CDR2 sequences are SGHTA and FQGNSA. The CDR3 consists of 16 residues. Trimming at V came to 5 bases and at J to 6 bases, leaving 12 bases not matched to a gene. Written as DNA, the CDR3 is TGTGCCAGCAGCCCCATAGCGGGGGGCCCCCTGAAGACCCAGTACTTC. Its translation is CASSPIAGGPLKTQYF.